This T cell receptor (beta chain) emerged from a study of T cells in localized non-small cell lung cancer. Study-level points and caveats: Median around 56 top-100 tumor clones were shared with paired adjacent lung.

The table came from immunoSEQ multiplex PCR; TCRdb's copy has only in-frame clones and leaves some out. The table has tens of thousands of clones, about nine tenths seen once. Comments on this clone: What it binds is not known.

CDR1 is LNHDA, CDR2 SQIVND, per germline (reference sequence). The CDR3 length is 14 residues. Trimming stripped 5 bases from V and 3 bases from J, with 13 bases between. Here the sequenced sample was peripheral blood, taken before any cancer treatment. This rearrangement joins TRBV19 to TRBJ1-1; D is unclear. The TCR originated in a man aged 40 to 70 with stage I squamous cell lung carcinoma. The CDR3 DNA reads as TGTGCCAGTAGTTTAAGGAGGAAGGACACTGAAGCTTTCTTT. Its protein is CASSLRRKDTEAFF.